Detailed here is one TCR beta chain. No antigen is known for it. Other DNA sequences in this sample translate to the same CDR3. The data were taken from a study of cytomegalovirus exposure and HLA in healthy donors. Measured with immunoSEQ multiplex PCR; TCRdb has only the in-frame clones, and not every one. The sample shows about 250,000 clones, about 90% of them seen only once. Trimming took 1 base from V and 1 from J, leaving 4 bases between them. Germline V gene lookup returns CDR1 SGHNT and CDR2 YENEEA. The CDR3 covers 13 residues. Points from the study as a whole: For most TCR sequences rarity was the rule, although some public TCRs occurred in many donors. There were 150 to 200 TCR beta chains listed as cytomegalovirus-associated.

Sequenced sample: PBMCs. The chain carries TRBV11-3 and TRBJ1-1, with no clear D. The TCR sequence derives from a man younger than 30 in good health and CMV-seropositive. CDR3 sequence reads: CASSLGPNTEAFF. CDR3 coding DNA: TGTGCCAGCAGCTTAGGGCCGAACACTGAAGCTTTCTTT.